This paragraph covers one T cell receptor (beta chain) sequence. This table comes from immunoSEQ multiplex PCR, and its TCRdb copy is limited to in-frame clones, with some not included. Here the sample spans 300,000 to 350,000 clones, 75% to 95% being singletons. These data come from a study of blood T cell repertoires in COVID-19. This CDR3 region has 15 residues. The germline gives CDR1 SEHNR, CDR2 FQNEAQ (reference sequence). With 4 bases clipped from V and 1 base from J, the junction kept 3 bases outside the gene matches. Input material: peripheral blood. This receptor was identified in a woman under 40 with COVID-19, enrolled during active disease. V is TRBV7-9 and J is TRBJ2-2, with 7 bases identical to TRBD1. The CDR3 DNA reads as TGTGCCAGCAGCTCGTGGACAGGGAACACCGGGGAGCTGTTTTTT. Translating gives CASSSWTGNTGELFF.